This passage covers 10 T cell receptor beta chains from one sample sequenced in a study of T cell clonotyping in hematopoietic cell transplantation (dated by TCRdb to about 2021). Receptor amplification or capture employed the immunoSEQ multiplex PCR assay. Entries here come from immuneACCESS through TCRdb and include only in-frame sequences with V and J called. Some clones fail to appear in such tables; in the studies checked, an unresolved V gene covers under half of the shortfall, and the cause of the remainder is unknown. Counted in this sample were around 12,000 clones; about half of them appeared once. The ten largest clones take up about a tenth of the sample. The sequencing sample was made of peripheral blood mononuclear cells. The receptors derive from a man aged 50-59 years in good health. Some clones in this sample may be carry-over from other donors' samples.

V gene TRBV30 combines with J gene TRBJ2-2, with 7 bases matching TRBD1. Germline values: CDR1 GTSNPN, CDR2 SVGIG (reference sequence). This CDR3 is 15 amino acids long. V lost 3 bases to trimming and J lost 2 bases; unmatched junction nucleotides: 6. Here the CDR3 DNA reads TGTGCCTGGAGAGGACAGGAAACAAACACCGGGGAGCTGTTTTTT. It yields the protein CAWRGQETNTGELFF. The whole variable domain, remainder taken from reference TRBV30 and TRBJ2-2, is SQTIHQWPATLVQPVGSPLSLECTVEGTSNPNLYWYRQAAGRGLQLLFYSVGIGQISSEVPQNLSASRPQDRQFILSSKKLLLSDSGFYLCAWRGQETNTGELFFGEGSRLTVL.

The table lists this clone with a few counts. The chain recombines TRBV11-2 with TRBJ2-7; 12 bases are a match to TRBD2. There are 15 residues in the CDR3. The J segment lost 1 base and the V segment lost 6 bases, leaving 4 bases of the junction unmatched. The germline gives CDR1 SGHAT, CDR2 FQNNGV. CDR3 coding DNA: TGTGCCAGCAGTAGCACTAGCGGGAGGTCCTACGAGCAGTACTTC. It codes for CASSSTSGRSYEQYF. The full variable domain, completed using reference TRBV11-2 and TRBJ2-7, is EAGVAQSPRYKIIEKRQSVAFWCNPISGHATLYWYQQILGQGPKLLIQFQNNGVVDDSQLPKDRFSAERLKGVDSTLKIQPAKLEDSAVYLCASSSTSGRSYEQYFGPGTRLTVT.

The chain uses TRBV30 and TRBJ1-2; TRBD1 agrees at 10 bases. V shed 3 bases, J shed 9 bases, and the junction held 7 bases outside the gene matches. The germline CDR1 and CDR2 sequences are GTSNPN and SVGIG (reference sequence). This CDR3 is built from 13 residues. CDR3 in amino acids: CAWRKGTGASYTF. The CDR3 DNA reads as TGTGCCTGGAGGAAAGGGACAGGGGCGAGCTACACCTTC.

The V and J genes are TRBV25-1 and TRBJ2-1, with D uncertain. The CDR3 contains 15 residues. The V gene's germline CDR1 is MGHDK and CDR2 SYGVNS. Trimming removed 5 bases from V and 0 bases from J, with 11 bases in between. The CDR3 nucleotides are TGTGCCAGCAGTCCCGTCCGGACCTCCTACAATGAGCAGTTCTTC. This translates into CASSPVRTSYNEQFF.

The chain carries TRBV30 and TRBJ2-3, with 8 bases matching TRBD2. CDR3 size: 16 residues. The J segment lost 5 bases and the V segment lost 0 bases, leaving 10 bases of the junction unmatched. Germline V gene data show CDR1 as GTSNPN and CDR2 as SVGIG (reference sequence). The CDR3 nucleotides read TGTGCCTGGAGTGTTAAGTGGCGGGAGGTAGTAGATACGCAGTATTTT. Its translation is CAWSVKWREVVDTQYF.

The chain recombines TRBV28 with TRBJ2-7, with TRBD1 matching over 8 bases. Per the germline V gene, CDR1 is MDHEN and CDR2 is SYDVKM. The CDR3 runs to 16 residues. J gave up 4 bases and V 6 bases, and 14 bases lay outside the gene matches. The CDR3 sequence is CASRSVVDRDGYEQYF. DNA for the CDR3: TGTGCCAGCAGATCCGTCGTGGACAGGGACGGGTACGAGCAGTACTTC.

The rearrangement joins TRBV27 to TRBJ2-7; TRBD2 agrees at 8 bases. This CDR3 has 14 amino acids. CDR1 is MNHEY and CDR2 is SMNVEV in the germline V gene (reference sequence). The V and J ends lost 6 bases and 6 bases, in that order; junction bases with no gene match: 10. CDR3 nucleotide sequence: TGTGCCAGCAGCCCCGGACTAGCTGCTAGCGAGCAGTACTTC. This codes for CASSPGLAASEQYF.

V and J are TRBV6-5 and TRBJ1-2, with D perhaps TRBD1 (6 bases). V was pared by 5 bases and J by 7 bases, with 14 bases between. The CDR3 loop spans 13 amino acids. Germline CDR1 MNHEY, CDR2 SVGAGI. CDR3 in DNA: TGTGCCAGCAGTCGTACAGGGAGCCCTGGCTACACCTTC. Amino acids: CASSRTGSPGYTF.

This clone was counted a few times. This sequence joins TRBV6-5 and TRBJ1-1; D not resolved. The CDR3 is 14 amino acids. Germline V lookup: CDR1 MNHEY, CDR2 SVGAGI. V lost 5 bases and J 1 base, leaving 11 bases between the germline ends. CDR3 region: CASSREDANTEAFF. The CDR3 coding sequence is TGTGCCAGCAGTAGGGAGGACGCGAACACTGAAGCTTTCTTT.

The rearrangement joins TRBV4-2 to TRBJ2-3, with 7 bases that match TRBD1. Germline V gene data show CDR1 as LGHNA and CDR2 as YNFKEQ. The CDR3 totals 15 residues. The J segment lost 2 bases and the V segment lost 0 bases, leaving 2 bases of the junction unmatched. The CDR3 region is CASSQEGTDTDTQYF. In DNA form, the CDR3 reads TGTGCCAGCAGCCAAGAAGGGACAGACACAGATACGCAGTATTTT.